This T cell receptor beta chain was identified in a study of cytomegalovirus exposure and HLA in healthy donors. General study findings and limits: Cytomegalovirus association was listed for around 180 TCR beta chains. In a later analysis, specific HLA alleles were associated with 15,000 to 20,000 TCR beta sequences at a 0.05 false discovery rate. Earlier findings revealed that most TCR beta V segments proved productive either about 90% or about 30% of the time.

To note about this clone: What it recognizes is unknown.

It was with 60 Vbeta and 13 Jbeta primers that the PCR ran. Original methodology: In a later analysis, around 11 million of some 80 million unique beta chains occurred in at least two donors. Using immunoSEQ multiplex PCR, the repertoire was profiled, and TCRdb retains in-frame clones only, with some absent. Clonal size and the V and J genes are those of that table, whereas D and trimming came from the DNA. Altogether about 62,000 clones are present, about 87% being singletons, with the ten largest covering about 1.5%. Germline V lookup: CDR1 SQVTM, CDR2 ANQGSEA. This CDR3 has 14 amino acids. The germline V and J ends were trimmed by 3 bases and 3 bases, with 14 bases remaining between them.

J is TRBJ1-2 and V is TRBV29-1, with D uncertain. The receptor was derived from a man younger than 35 in good health and CMV-seronegative. Sequenced input: PBMCs. The CDR3 DNA is TGCAGCGTTGAGAAACCAGGCCTGGACTATGGCTACACCTTC. Translation: CSVEKPGLDYGYTF.